This record covers a single T cell receptor beta chain. This clonotype was found many times. What this receptor recognizes is not known. Base qualities are not at hand, and no much larger clone is one base apart. The data are from a study of neurological immune-mediated disorders (dated by TCRdb to the late 2010s). As for the study more broadly: Of the 35 or so multiple sclerosis patients, some 31 had relapsing-remitting MS and 3 had secondary progressive MS. Longitudinal samples, technical triplicates and paired sorted CD4+ and CD8+ T-cell subsets, alongside PBMC samples, were included among the roughly 100 TCR-beta libraries. The study compared peripheral blood TCR-beta repertoires of HTLV-I-associated myelopathy (HAM/TSP) patients, multiple sclerosis patients and healthy controls using UMI-based sequencing. The cohort included approximately 70 subjects: roughly 14 with HAM/TSP, about 34 with multiple sclerosis, and around 20 healthy controls.

Trimming accounts for 1 base at V and 6 bases at J, while the number of junction bases matched to no gene is 7. According to the germline V gene, CDR1 reads SGHVS and CDR2 reads FNYEAQ. The CDR3 sequence holds 15 residues, the cysteine and phenylalanine included. The entry retains the CDR3 DNA only, 45 bases that are in frame from base 1. Study-wide findings and limitations: No identical CDR3 amino acid sequences were found to be shared among expanded clones across subjects, suggesting that TCR-beta repertoires were private in all groups. No clinical or MRI features were associated with the MS cluster, and the authors said that larger cohorts are needed. The highest TCR clonal expansion was observed in HAM/TSP patients, whereas the lowest was observed in MS patients, even when compared with healthy controls. In a phylogenetic analysis, the repertoires of 18 out of 34 MS patients fell into a single cluster of related CDR3 sequences, pointing to a possible signature at the repertoire level.

For unsorted PBMC libraries, 2 million PBMCs were used after storage in RNAlater at -80 degrees C until RNA extraction. The multiple sclerosis patients were enrolled in a US clinical protocol that evaluated disease progression with magnetic resonance imaging. Peripheral blood was subjected to Ficoll-Hypaque density gradient centrifugation to isolate PBMCs, which were then cryopreserved in liquid nitrogen. To synthesize cDNA, template-switch 5'RACE was performed with a primer carrying a 10-nucleotide random unique molecular identifier so that each TCR transcript was tagged. Over 190 million TCR-beta sequences, covering 15-18 subjects, were produced in each sequencing run. The RNeasy kit was used for extraction of total RNA. TCR-beta VDJ regions were amplified with primers for the TCR constant region and the 5'RACE anchor, using the KAPA Real-time Library Amplification kit. Sample indexes and Illumina adaptors were added in a first PCR, after which library yield was increased in a second PCR. After purification with Ampure beads, the TCR product of roughly 650 bp was size-selected on a 2% E-gel SizeSelection system. Before pooling, library quality was checked on a Bioanalyzer, concentration was measured with Qubit, and libraries were quantified with the Kapa Library Quantification kit. Paired-end 2 x 150 bp sequencing of the libraries was performed on an Illumina HiSeq 2500. To increase sequence diversity, roughly 24-32% phiX was spiked into each library pool. The published analysis was carried out like this. The UMI-based MiGEC pipeline processed quality-filtered reads and removed over 85% of raw TCR sequences during error correction. IMGT germline references were used for aligning VDJ genes, and each clonotype was defined as a unique CDR3 amino acid sequence together with its V-J genes. Clonal expansion, Shannon diversity, and CDR3 relatedness (CalcPairwiseDistances, ClusterSamples) were evaluated with VDJtools, and phylogenetic trees were built with CLCbio workbench. Expanded clones were defined as having at least 8 unique UMIs, based on coefficient-of-variation modelling across technical triplicates. TCRdb reworked the public reads: Q25 trimming with fastp, MiXCR clone assembly, productive beta chains retained. For every CDR3 protein sequence, its rows merge into one entry that carries the most common genes and DNA. The V and J calls, along with clone size, are taken from TCRdb and not from the paper's own processing. This sample holds some 43,000 distinct CDR3 sequences; 2.5% were observed only once. The ten largest clones capture around 12% of the sample.

This TCR was sampled from a man aged 25-40 years with multiple sclerosis. Recombination connected TRBV7-6 to TRBJ2-7; a stretch of 9 junction bases matches TRBD2. Specimen: PBMCs. At the DNA level, the sequence is TGTGCCAGCAGCTTAGGCTCTAGCGGGAACGGCGAGCAGTACTTC. It is translated as CASSLGSSGNGEQYF.